One and the same sample provided the 2 T cell receptor beta chains below, sequenced in a study of cytomegalovirus exposure and HLA in healthy donors. A multiplex PCR was run with 60 Vbeta primers and 13 Jbeta primers. Method: immunoSEQ multiplex PCR; TCRdb's copy keeps in-frame clones and lacks some. Of about 120,000 clones listed, over 60% are singletons. Material for sequencing was PBMCs. These receptor sequences come from a man under 40 in good health and CMV-seropositive.

The genes are TRBV9 and TRBJ2-3; weak D call: TRBD2 (6 bases). Per the germline V gene, CDR1 is SGDLS and CDR2 is YYNGEE. V lost 3 bases and J lost 4, with 18 bases in between. The CDR3 contains 16 residues. The CDR3 protein is CASSALQGLLADTQYF. For the CDR3, the DNA is TGTGCCAGCAGCGCACTCCAGGGACTGCTAGCAGATACGCAGTATTTT.

The chain is built from TRBV7-9 and TRBJ2-7; 8 bases line up with TRBD1. J lost 7 bases, V lost 8 bases, and 7 bases had no gene match. In germline, CDR1 is SEHNR, CDR2 FQNEAQ (reference sequence). This CDR3 has 12 amino acids. DNA of the CDR3: TGTGCCAGCGGGACAGGACCGATGGAGCAGTACTTC. As protein: CASGTGPMEQYF.